This TCR beta chain came from a study of OX40 agonist ivuxolimab in advanced cancers. Study background: At 0.01 to 10 mg/kg, ivuxolimab was administered intravenously to patients every 2 weeks. Around 40% of patients had received prior checkpoint inhibitor therapy.

Using immunoSEQ multiplex PCR, the repertoire was profiled, and TCRdb retains in-frame clones only, with some absent. Seen here are 90,000 or so clones, about 88% observed once, and the top ten hold about 0.31%. This clone was counted once. This receptor was obtained from an adult with an advanced solid tumor such as melanoma, head and neck, liver or kidney cancer. The material sequenced was CD4+ or CD8+ T cells sorted from blood, taken in a trial of the OX40 agonist ivuxolimab.

The CDR3 loop is CASSLITVTNTGELFF. For the CDR3, the DNA is TGTGCCAGCAGTCTTATCACAGTCACGAACACCGGGGAGCTGTTTTTT. The rearrangement joins TRBV27 to TRBJ2-2, with D unresolved. Trimming removed 5 bases at V and 0 bases at J, with 13 bases between. This CDR3 spans 16 amino acids. Germline V CDR1 and CDR2: MNHEY, SMNVEV (reference sequence).